The source of this T cell receptor (beta chain) is a study of CD8 T cells in ankylosing spondylitis. The study, taken as a whole, reports: Both synovial fluid and blood in reactive arthritis had previously been reported to carry some motif variants. Seven to nine highly homologous variants formed a TCR beta motif that appeared characteristic of ankylosing spondylitis blood.

TCR beta libraries were made by quantitative 5'-RACE with molecular barcodes. One entry per CDR3 protein, called by TCRdb with MiXCR from the 5' RACE reads. The data show roughly 200,000 distinct CDR3 sequences, under 30% seen once. This clonotype was counted at least ten times. Its antigen is still unknown. The CDR3 is 13 amino acids. Trimming shortened V by 0 bases and J by 5 bases, and 5 bases separated the two germline ends. Sequencing was carried out using blood, either unsorted or a sorted T cell fraction (not recorded which). The receptor's source is a male donor with ankylosing spondylitis or in good health (not recorded which). The chain recombines TRBV12-3 or TRBV12-4 with TRBJ1-5; no firm D call. CDR3 protein: CASSLAWDQPQHF. Written as DNA, the CDR3 is TGTGCCAGCAGTTTAGCATGGGATCAGCCCCAGCATTTT.